This T cell receptor beta chain originates from a study of T cell responses to AZD1222 COVID-19 vaccine. Study-wide results and limits: It should be noted that donors were predominantly white British and more often female, and clonal diversity was possibly underestimated.

This CDR3 comprises 13 residues. The trim removed 7 bases at V and 5 bases at J, leaving 5 bases unmatched. CDR1 and CDR2 from the germline V gene are GTSNPN and SVGIG (reference sequence). Sequencing was performed with immunoSEQ multiplex PCR; in TCRdb, only in-frame clones are kept and a portion is missing. The table for this sample gives about 140,000 clones. Note on this clone: What it binds is unknown.

The sequencing sample was made of peripheral blood. The gene calls are TRBV30 and TRBJ1-6; TRBD1 agrees at 7 bases. This sequence was found in an adult in good health. In DNA form, the CDR3 reads TGTGCCTCGACGACAGGGAATAATTCACCCCTCCACTTT. As protein: CASTTGNNSPLHF.